The following is a T cell receptor (beta chain) sequence with its context. Antigen: not known. TRB cDNA was prepared as libraries by UMI-labeled 5' RACE. TCRdb reprocessed the 5' RACE reads; each CDR3 protein has one entry and no DNA is given. Seen in this sample are about 94,000 distinct CDR3 sequences; the ten most common clones hold around 0.58%. This CDR3 is built from 15 residues. Germline V gene sequence: CDR1 SEHNR, CDR2 FQNEAQ (reference sequence). The record originates from a study of CXCR3-negative and CXCR3-positive naive CD8 T cells. Regarding the study as a whole: CXCR3-positive naive cells carried more hydrophobic TRB CDR3s than CXCR3-negative naive cells did.

This receptor was obtained from a human donor in good health. Some clones in this sample may be carry-over from other donors' samples. This rearrangement joins TRBV7-9 to TRBJ2-1; absent DNA, TCRdb's TRBD2 call cannot be checked. The sequenced sample was naive CXCR3+ CD8+ T cells from blood. Subset indicated: CD45RO-CCR7+CD27+CD95- naive CD8+ T cells expressing CXCR3 (TNR3+). This CDR3 is CASSSSGLSYNEQFF.